This entry lists 28 T cell receptor beta chains sequenced from one sample in a study of T cells in localized non-small cell lung cancer. Method: immunoSEQ multiplex PCR; TCRdb's copy keeps in-frame clones and lacks some. In the table there are 70,000 or so clones, about four fifths of which are singletons. The sequenced sample was peripheral blood, obtained before any cancer treatment. These receptors all come from a female donor older than 55 with stage I lung adenocarcinoma.

This clone showed up just once. This chain uses TRBV6-1 with TRBJ1-2, with 9 bases that match TRBD1. From germline, CDR1 is MNHNS and CDR2 SASEGT. The CDR3 is 15 amino acids. V trimming: 2 bases; J trimming: 8 bases; junction bases outside the gene matches: 9. CDR3 sequence: CASSEPTGGPLGYTF. The CDR3 DNA reads TGTGCCAGCAGTGAACCGACAGGGGGACCTTTAGGCTACACCTTC.

This clone was found once. The genes are TRBV4-3 and TRBJ1-1; D is possibly TRBD1 (5 bases). Germline V gene lookup returns CDR1 LGHNA and CDR2 YSLEER. CDR3 length equals 15 residues. V shed 3 bases and J shed 6 bases, with 17 bases lying between them. The CDR3 region is CASSQVGVAAPEAFF. The CDR3 nucleotides read TGCGCCAGCAGCCAGGTAGGGGTGGCCGCTCCTGAAGCTTTCTTT.

V gene TRBV6-6 combines with J gene TRBJ2-4; the D is unclear. Germline CDR1 reads MNHNY; CDR2 reads SVGAGI (reference sequence). The CDR3 spans 14 residues. The V and J ends lost 2 bases and 0 bases respectively, with 5 bases between them. For the CDR3, the DNA is TGTGCCAGCAGTTACACTACAGCCAAAAACATTCAGTACTTC. Its protein is CASSYTTAKNIQYF.

V is TRBV7-8 and J is TRBJ1-2, with D possibly TRBD1 on 5 matching bases. Germline V CDR1 and CDR2: SGHVS, FQNEAQ. V was shortened by 3 bases and J by 8 bases, with 10 bases between the two germline ends. The CDR3 covers 12 residues. Here the CDR3 DNA reads TGTGCCAGCAGCTTCTCGACAGTCGGCTACACCTTC. Protein: CASSFSTVGYTF.

The chain combines TRBV19 with TRBJ1-2; TRBD1 is a possible D gene (6 bases). Trimming cost V 6 bases and J 4 bases, with 9 bases left between them. Germline CDR1 LNHDA, CDR2 SQIVND (reference sequence). The CDR3 extends over 12 amino acids. The CDR3, as DNA: TGTGCCAGTAGGACAGGATCCTATGGCTACACCTTC. Its protein is CASRTGSYGYTF.

V is TRBV5-1 and J is TRBJ1-3; TRBD1 matches 9 bases. The J segment lost 0 bases and the V segment lost 4 bases, leaving 5 bases of the junction unmatched. CDR3 size: 16 residues. CDR1 and CDR2 from the germline V gene are SGHRS and YFSETQ. The CDR3 protein is CASSRDRASSGNTIYF. The CDR3 nucleotides read TGCGCCAGCAGCAGGGACAGGGCAAGCTCTGGAAACACCATATATTTT.

V gene TRBV4-1 combines with J gene TRBJ1-1; 12 bases agree with TRBD1. V shed 3 bases, J shed 6 bases, and the junction held 8 bases outside the gene matches. The CDR3 consists of 16 residues. Germline V gene sequence: CDR1 MGHRA, CDR2 YSYEKL. CDR3 in amino acids: CASSQGQGALFSEAFF. In DNA, the CDR3 is TGCGCCAGCAGCCAGGGACAGGGGGCGCTTTTTTCTGAAGCTTTCTTT.

The CDR3 nucleotides read TGCGCCAGCGGGACAGGGGAGGCGAAGACTGAAGCTTTCTTT. This sequence encodes CASGTGEAKTEAFF. This sequence joins TRBV5-1 and TRBJ1-1; 10 bases agree with TRBD1. Per the germline V gene, CDR1 is SGHRS and CDR2 is YFSETQ. This CDR3 region has 14 residues. Losses at the gene ends were 7 bases for V and 5 bases for J; bases not matched to a gene: 8. Full variable domain (rest looked up from reference TRBV5-1 and TRBJ1-1): KAGVTQTPRYLIKTRGQQVTLSCSPISGHRSVSWYQQTPGQGLQFLFEYFSETQRNKGNFPGRFSGRQFSNSRSEMNVSTLELGDSALYLCASGTGEAKTEAFFGQGTRLTVV.

The chain has TRBV13 and TRBJ2-7; a weak D match, TRBD1 (6 bases). V lost 2 bases, J lost 5 bases, and 10 bases lay in between. This CDR3 is built from 13 residues. CDR1 PRHDT and CDR2 FYEKMQ come from the germline V gene (reference sequence). CDR3 DNA sequence: TGTGCCAGCAGCTTAACAGGGTTTAACGAGCAGTACTTC. This encodes CASSLTGFNEQYF.

The genes are TRBV18 and TRBJ1-3, with a weak D call TRBD1 (5 bases). Trimming took off 0 bases at V and 0 bases at J, with 9 bases between the two ends. The CDR3 covers 16 residues. Germline-derived CDR1 and CDR2 are KGHSH and LQKENI. The DNA for the CDR3 is TGTGCCAGCTCACCACCCGAGGGGTTCTCTGGAAACACCATATATTTT. Amino acids: CASSPPEGFSGNTIYF.

In this sample, this clone turned up once. The rearrangement uses TRBV6-1 and TRBJ1-5; D remains unclear. Trimming cost V 3 bases and J 4 bases, with 10 bases left between them. CDR1 is MNHNS, CDR2 SASEGT, per germline. The CDR3 runs 14 residues. CDR3 sequence (DNA): TGTGCCAGCAGTGAGTTTACGGGGAATCAGCCCCAGCATTTT. It translates to CASSEFTGNQPQHF.

This clone was detected a few times. The chain is built from TRBV19 and TRBJ2-2; tentatively, D is TRBD1 or TRBD2 (5 bases each). The CDR3 has 14 residues. CDR1 is LNHDA, CDR2 SQIVND, per germline (reference sequence). V was clipped by 6 bases and J by 2 bases, with 10 bases between them. The CDR3 region has the DNA TGTGCCAGTAGGTGGGACCACAACACCGGGGAGCTGTTTTTT. Protein: CASRWDHNTGELFF.

V is TRBV11-2 and J is TRBJ1-6; D gene unclear. This CDR3 has 12 residues. V lost 7 bases to trimming and J lost 11 bases, with 12 bases between them. The germline CDR1 and CDR2 sequences are SGHAT and FQNNGV. The CDR3 protein is CASTIGRAPLHF. The DNA of the CDR3 is TGTGCCAGCACCATTGGAAGGGCACCCCTCCACTTT. Together with reference TRBV11-2 and TRBJ1-6, the CDR3 gives the full variable domain: EAGVAQSPRYKIIEKRQSVAFWCNPISGHATLYWYQQILGQGPKLLIQFQNNGVVDDSQLPKDRFSAERLKGVDSTLKIQPAKLEDSAVYLCASTIGRAPLHFGNGTRLTVT.

V is TRBV7-2 and J is TRBJ2-1, with 11 bases aligning to TRBD2. Looked up from germline, CDR1 is SGHTA and CDR2 is FQGNSA. This CDR3 is 16 amino acids long. Trimming at V came to 2 bases and at J to 6 bases, leaving 6 bases not matched to a gene. CDR3 protein: CASSLRTSGYSNEQFF. The CDR3 DNA reads TGTGCCAGCAGCTTACGGACTAGCGGGTATAGCAATGAGCAGTTCTTC.

This clone has a single count. The V gene is TRBV5-1, the J gene TRBJ2-1; maybe TRBD2 (6 bases). The CDR3 totals 12 residues. CDR1 and CDR2 (germline): SGHRS, YFSETQ. Trimming left V 4 bases short and J 8 bases short, with 10 bases between. CDR3 residues: CASSGGTDEQFF. The CDR3 nucleotides are TGCGCCAGCAGCGGCGGGACGGATGAGCAGTTCTTC.

The V call is TRBV19, the J call TRBJ1-6; no reliable D call. CDR1 is LNHDA, CDR2 SQIVND, per germline (reference sequence). CDR3 length: 12 residues. V shed 5 bases and J shed 6 bases, with 5 bases lying between them. The CDR3 sequence is CASSGRNSPLHF. The CDR3, as DNA: TGTGCCAGTAGTGGACGTAATTCACCCCTCCACTTT.

The V gene is TRBV7-9, the J gene TRBJ2-2; 8 bases map to TRBD2. CDR1 and CDR2 (germline): SEHNR, FQNEAQ (reference sequence). V lost 7 bases and J lost 4; bases outside the gene matches: 17. This CDR3 is 18 amino acids long. CDR3 loop: CASTPKSGGPWGTGELFF. CDR3 nucleotide sequence: TGTGCCAGCACCCCCAAAAGCGGGGGCCCCTGGGGCACCGGGGAGCTGTTTTTT.

The gene calls are TRBV2 and TRBJ1-1, with D unclear. The CDR3 is 13 residues long. CDR1 is SNHLY and CDR2 is FYNNEI in the germline V gene. Between the trimmed V and J ends, which lost 6 bases and 0 bases, there was a span of 8 bases. This CDR3 reads CASRVKLNTEAFF. For the CDR3, the DNA is TGTGCCAGCAGAGTGAAATTGAACACTGAAGCTTTCTTT. The full variable domain, its missing parts supplied by reference TRBV2 and TRBJ1-1, is EPEVTQTPSHQVTQMGQEVILRCVPISNHLYFYWYRQILGQKVEFLVSFYNNEISEKSEIFDDQFSVERPDGSNFTLKIRSTKLEDSAMYFCASRVKLNTEAFFGQGTRLTVV.

This chain uses TRBV19 with TRBJ2-1, with D possibly being TRBD1 (7 bases). Germline CDR1 and CDR2: LNHDA and SQIVND (reference sequence). The CDR3 covers 16 residues. V was shortened by 1 base and J by 4 bases, with 14 bases between the two germline ends. The CDR3 DNA reads as TGTGCCAGTAGTATAGGAGGAGGGGGCCGATACAATGAGCAGTTCTTC. It specifies CASSIGGGGRYNEQFF.

CDR3: CASSQSRGMNTEAFF. The CDR3 DNA sequence: TGTGCCAGCAGCCAATCCCGGGGGATGAACACTGAAGCTTTCTTT. The chain has TRBV16 and TRBJ1-1, with D maybe TRBD1 (5 bases). CDR3 length: 15 residues. The V gene lost 0 bases and the J gene lost 0 bases, with 8 bases spanning the gap. Germline CDR1 KGHSY, CDR2 FQNENV.

The chain combines TRBV27 with TRBJ2-7; TRBD2 matches at 14 bases. Germline V gene lookup returns CDR1 MNHEY and CDR2 SMNVEV (reference sequence). The CDR3 is 16 residues long. V dropped 1 base and J dropped 6; count of bases not matched to a gene: 5. The CDR3 nucleotides are TGTGCCAGCAGTTTATGGGGACTAGCGGGAGCGGGCGAGCAGTACTTC. Amino acid sequence: CASSLWGLAGAGEQYF.

V is TRBV4-1 and J is TRBJ1-6; possibly TRBD1 for D (6 bases). The germline V gene encodes CDR1 MGHRA and CDR2 YSYEKL. The CDR3 consists of 16 residues. The V and J ends lost 4 bases and 5 bases respectively, with 15 bases between them. In DNA form, the CDR3 reads TGCGCCAGCAGCCGACAGAAGGACAGTGATAATTCACCCCTCCACTTT. Translation gives CASSRQKDSDNSPLHF.

The chain joins TRBV13 to TRBJ1-1, with D possibly being TRBD1 (5 bases). This CDR3 is built from 14 residues. Germline V gives CDR1 PRHDT, CDR2 FYEKMQ (reference sequence). With 5 bases removed from V and 0 bases from J, the gap between germline ends came to 10 bases. For the CDR3, the DNA is TGTGCCAGCAGCCCGACGGGACTGAACACTGAAGCTTTCTTT. This codes for CASSPTGLNTEAFF.

This chain links TRBV5-4 with TRBJ1-4; D not resolved. This CDR3 spans 16 amino acids. From germline, CDR1 is SGHNT and CDR2 YYREEE (reference sequence). V dropped 4 bases and J dropped 0 bases, with 13 bases sitting between them. CDR3 DNA: TGTGCCAGCAGCATACGGACGGGAGCAACTAATGAAAAACTGTTTTTT. This sequence encodes CASSIRTGATNEKLFF.

This clone was detected only once. The gene calls are TRBV7-9 and TRBJ1-3, with D possibly being TRBD1 (5 bases). V was trimmed by 5 bases and J by 4 bases, leaving 12 bases between them. This CDR3 region has 14 residues. Germline CDR1 SEHNR, CDR2 FQNEAQ (reference sequence). CDR3 DNA sequence: TGTGCCAGCAGCGGGGCCTTCGCCGGAAACACCATATATTTT. Translating it yields CASSGAFAGNTIYF.

The rearrangement joins TRBV6-1 to TRBJ1-2; no firm D call. The CDR3 is 13 residues long. Trimming pared 2 bases from V and 4 bases from J, leaving 8 bases between. The V gene's germline CDR1 is MNHNS and CDR2 SASEGT. CDR3 coding DNA: TGTGCCAGCAGTGAAAGGGAAGCCTATGGCTACACCTTC. Its translation: CASSEREAYGYTF.

This chain uses TRBV9 with TRBJ1-2, with D maybe TRBD1 (5 bases). The germline CDR1 and CDR2 sequences are SGDLS and YYNGEE. This CDR3 has 16 amino acids. The V end was cut by 4 bases, the J end by 7 bases, with 23 bases between. CDR3 DNA: TGTGCCAGCAGCCCTAATGCGGGACCTTCCATAGGTGGCTACACCTTC. It yields the protein CASSPNAGPSIGGYTF. Full variable domain (rest looked up from reference TRBV9 and TRBJ1-2): DSGVTQTPKHLITATGQRVTLRCSPRSGDLSVYWYQQSLDQGLQFLIQYYNGEERAKGNILERFSAQQFPDLHSELNLSSLELGDSALYFCASSPNAGPSIGGYTFGSGTRLTVV.

The chain joins TRBV2 to TRBJ2-3, with 8 positions matching TRBD2. V trimming: 7 bases; J trimming: 0 bases; junction bases outside the gene matches: 3. Germline-derived CDR1 and CDR2 are SNHLY and FYNNEI. There are 14 residues in the CDR3. The CDR3 spells CASTERGSTDTQYF. The CDR3 DNA sequence: TGTGCCAGCACGGAGCGGGGGAGCACAGATACGCAGTATTTT.